This TCR beta chain is drawn from a study of T cells in Graves' hyperthyroidism and ophthalmopathy. Across the study: Once the initial diagnosis was made, peripheral blood was obtained before any treatment.

Calling Graves' hyperthyroidism stable meant ophthalmopathy did not progress within 18 months. The PBMCs were taken from roughly 9.3 ml of fresh peripheral blood. This clonotype was detected ten times or more. CDR3 length equals 13 residues. Germline lookup yields CDR1 DFQATT and CDR2 SNEGSKA (reference sequence). V lost 2 bases and J 0 bases, leaving 7 bases between the germline ends. Template material for amplifying TCR beta CDR3 regions consisted of RNA transcripts. The TCR CDR3 first-round RT-PCR relied on the HTBI primer set. In TCRdb, the multiplex PCR reads were re-called with MiXCR into one record per CDR3 protein. The sample includes over 150,000 distinct CDR3 sequences, roughly 17% of them seen just once.

The rearrangement joins TRBV20-1 to TRBJ1-1; no firm D call. Sequenced input: blood. This receptor was identified in a woman in her 50s with Graves' hyperthyroidism. CDR3 amino acids: CSARQDVNTEAFF. The CDR3 DNA is TGCAGTGCTAGACAGGATGTGAACACTGAAGCTTTCTTT.